These 4 T cell receptor beta chains came from one sample sequenced in a study of CD8+CD57+ T cells in acquired aplastic anemia. Patients picked for sequencing had shown CD8+CD57+ cell expansion detected by flow cytometry. Using genomic DNA as the template, TCR beta VDJ and CDR3 profiling was carried out. TCRdb re-called the reads with MiXCR, one entry per CDR3 protein. The sample records 180,000 or so distinct CDR3 sequences, around 50% being singletons. Sequencing used sorted CD4+, CD8+, or CD8+CD57+ T cells (not recorded which) from PBMCs. The receptors stem from a human donor with aplastic anemia.

The rearrangement links TRBV3-1 to TRBJ1-4; D gene ambiguous. CDR3 size: 15 residues. Deletions cut 4 bases from V and 6 bases from J, with 15 bases between. The germline gives CDR1 LGHDT, CDR2 YNNKEL (reference sequence). The CDR3 protein is CASSRLPNWDEKLFF. The CDR3 DNA is TGTGCCAGCAGCCGCCTACCAAACTGGGATGAAAAACTGTTTTTT. Together with reference TRBV3-1 and TRBJ1-4, the CDR3 gives the full variable domain: DTAVSQTPKYLVTQMGNDKSIKCEQNLGHDTMYWYKQDSKKFLKIMFSYNNKELIINETVPNRFSPKSPDKAHLNLHINSLELGDSAVYFCASSRLPNWDEKLFFGSGTQLSVL.

This clonotype was seen many times. V usage is TRBV9 and J usage is TRBJ2-7; either TRBD1 or TRBD2 may supply D (5 bases each). This CDR3 region has 17 residues. The germline V gene encodes CDR1 SGDLS and CDR2 YYNGEE. V was clipped by 0 bases and J by 2 bases, with 18 bases between them. In nucleotides, the CDR3 is TGTGCCAGCAGCGTAGGACCTCTGAGGGACGTCCCCTACGAGCAGTACTTC. It translates to CASSVGPLRDVPYEQYF.

V and J are TRBV20-1 and TRBJ1-1, with TRBD1 matching 8 bases. CDR1 is DFQATT, CDR2 SNEGSKA, per germline (reference sequence). The CDR3 has 12 residues. V lost 1 base and J lost 5; bases outside the gene matches: 0. The CDR3: CSARGTGTEAFF. Written as DNA, the CDR3 is TGCAGTGCTAGAGGGACAGGGACTGAAGCTTTCTTT.

The sample holds many counts of this clonotype. The J gene is TRBJ1-3, the V gene TRBV12-3 or TRBV12-4, with 9 bases matching TRBD1. The CDR3 sequence is 17 residues long. Trimming cost V 5 bases and J 0 bases; bases outside gene matches: 8. In DNA form, the CDR3 reads TGTGCCAGCAGTCGCGGGACAGGGAGGCTCTCTGGAAACACCATATATTTT. It translates to CASSRGTGRLSGNTIYF.